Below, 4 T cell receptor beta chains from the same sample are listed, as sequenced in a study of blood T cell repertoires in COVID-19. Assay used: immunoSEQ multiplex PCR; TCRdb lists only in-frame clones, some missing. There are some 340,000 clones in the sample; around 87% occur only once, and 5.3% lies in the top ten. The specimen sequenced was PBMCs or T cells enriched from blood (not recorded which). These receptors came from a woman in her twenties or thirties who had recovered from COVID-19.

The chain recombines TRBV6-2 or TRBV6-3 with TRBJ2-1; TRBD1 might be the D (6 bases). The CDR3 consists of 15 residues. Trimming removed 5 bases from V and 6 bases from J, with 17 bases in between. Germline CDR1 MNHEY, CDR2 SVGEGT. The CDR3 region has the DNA TGTGCCAGCAGTCAGTTGCAAATCAGGGGCAATGAGCAGTTCTTC. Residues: CASSQLQIRGNEQFF.

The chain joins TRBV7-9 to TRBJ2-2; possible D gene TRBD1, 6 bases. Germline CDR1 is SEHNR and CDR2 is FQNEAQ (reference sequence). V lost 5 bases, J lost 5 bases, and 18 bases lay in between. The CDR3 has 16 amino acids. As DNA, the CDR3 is TGTGCCAGCAGCCAAGGACAGCGAGAGGGGACCGGGGAGCTGTTTTTT. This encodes CASSQGQREGTGELFF. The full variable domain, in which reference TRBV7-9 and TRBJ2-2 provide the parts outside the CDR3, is DTGVSQNPRHKITKRGQNVTFRCDPISEHNRLYWYRQTLGQGPEFLTYFQNEAQLEKSRLLSDRFSAERPKGSFSTLEIQRTEQGDSAMYLCASSQGQREGTGELFFGEGSRLTVL.

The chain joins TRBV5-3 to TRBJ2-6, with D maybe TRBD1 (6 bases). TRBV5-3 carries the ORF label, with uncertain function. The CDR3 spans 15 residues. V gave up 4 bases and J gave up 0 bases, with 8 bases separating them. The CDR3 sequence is CARSTRGSGANVLTF. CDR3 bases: TGTGCCAGAAGCACCAGGGGCTCTGGGGCCAACGTCCTGACTTTC.

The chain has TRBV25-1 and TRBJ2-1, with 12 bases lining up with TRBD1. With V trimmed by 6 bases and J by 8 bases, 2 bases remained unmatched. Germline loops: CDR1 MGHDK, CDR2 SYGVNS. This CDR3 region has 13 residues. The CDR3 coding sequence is TGTGCCAGCAGGGGACAGGGGGCTTATGAGCAGTTCTTC. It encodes CASRGQGAYEQFF.